These T cell receptor beta chains were read from a single sample in a study of CD8 T cells in ankylosing spondylitis. TCRdb re-derived calls from the 5' RACE reads in MiXCR, one entry per CDR3 protein. The table has around 250,000 distinct CDR3 sequences, 15% to 20% seen once; the top ten hold approximately 32%. The sample was blood, either unsorted or a sorted T cell fraction (not recorded which). The receptors derive from a male donor with ankylosing spondylitis or in good health (not recorded which). Each CDR3 is given with its conserved first and last residue. The D gene is left open where the match is weak. Size tells how often a clone was seen (once, few, many) or the class of an expanded clone, and some rows leave it out.

clone_size j_call d_call v_call cdr3_aa cdr3_nt
. TRBJ2-1 . TRBV4-2 CASSQEGGTGVGNEQFF TGTGCCAGCAGCCAAGAGGGAGGAACAGGGGTAGGAAATGAGCAGTTCTTC
. TRBJ2-7 . TRBV6-5 CASSYEGHSSYEQYF TGTGCCAGCAGTTACGAGGGGCACAGCTCCTACGAGCAGTACTTC
many TRBJ2-3 . TRBV5-1 CASRKEGVNTDTQYF TGCGCCAGCAGAAAGGAGGGAGTAAACACAGATACGCAGTATTTT
few TRBJ1-1 . TRBV4-1 CASSQALPTGIMNTEAFF TGCGCCAGCAGCCAAGCCCTCCCCACAGGGATCATGAACACTGAAGCTTTCTTT
few TRBJ2-1 . TRBV12-3/TRBV12-4 CASSLVNYNEQFF TGTGCCAGCAGTTTGGTCAATTACAATGAGCAGTTCTTC
. TRBJ2-7 TRBD1 TRBV28 CASSPRTGNYEQYF TGTGCCAGCAGTCCGCGGACAGGGAACTACGAGCAGTACTTC
few TRBJ1-5 . TRBV28 CASKGDTPQHF TGTGCCAGTAAGGGTGATACGCCCCAGCATTTT
few TRBJ2-1 TRBD1 TRBV12-3/TRBV12-4 CASSNRDREDNEQFF TGTGCCAGCAGTAACCGGGACAGGGAGGACAATGAGCAGTTCTTC
few TRBJ2-5 . TRBV29-1 CSVRANGGQYF TGCAGCGTTAGAGCGAACGGGGGCCAGTACTTC
. TRBJ2-2 . TRBV12-3/TRBV12-4 CATSQGSANTGELFF TGTGCCACCTCGCAGGGGTCGGCGAACACCGGGGAGCTGTTTTTT
few TRBJ2-5 . TRBV29-1 CSVEAEFVYQETQYF TGCAGCGTTGAAGCCGAGTTTGTCTACCAAGAGACCCAGTACTTC
. TRBJ2-1 TRBD1 TRBV7-3 CASSFPPGQGMFNEQFF TGTGCCAGCAGCTTCCCTCCGGGACAGGGTATGTTCAATGAGCAGTTCTTC
few TRBJ2-1 . TRBV11-1 CASSSPGRAESSYNEQFF TGTGCCAGCAGCTCCCCCGGCAGGGCGGAGAGCTCCTACAATGAGCAGTTCTTC
. TRBJ2-7 . TRBV6-2/TRBV6-3 CASSYSSGPAGKYF TGTGCCAGCAGTTACTCGAGCGGCCCCGCAGGGAAGTACTTC
few TRBJ1-1 TRBD1 TRBV5-1 CASSLLTGGKDTEAFF TGCGCCAGCAGCTTGCTGACAGGGGGTAAAGACACTGAAGCTTTCTTT
many TRBJ2-1 TRBD2 TRBV6-1 CASTTSRGDSYNEQFF TGTGCCAGCACCACCTCTCGGGGGGACTCATACAATGAGCAGTTCTTC
. TRBJ2-5 . TRBV28 CASSLDVETQYF TGTGCCAGCAGTTTAGACGTTGAGACCCAGTACTTC
few TRBJ2-7 . TRBV4-3 CASSQEFGEQYF TGCGCCAGCAGCCAAGAGTTTGGGGAGCAGTACTTC
. TRBJ2-6 . TRBV7-8 CASAPTAGANVLTF TGTGCCAGCGCCCCAACCGCGGGGGCCAACGTCCTGACTTTC
few TRBJ2-5 . TRBV29-1 CSVEGGLHQETQYF TGCAGCGTTGAAGGGGGATTGCACCAAGAGACCCAGTACTTC
. TRBJ2-7 . TRBV4-1 CASSQVNRGGGEQYF TGCGCCAGCAGCCAAGTGAACAGGGGAGGTGGCGAGCAGTACTTC
. TRBJ2-1 . TRBV4-1 CASSQELHNEQFF TGCGCCAGCAGCCAAGAGCTGCACAATGAGCAGTTCTTC
. TRBJ2-3 TRBD2 TRBV7-2 CASSLATTSGASTDTQYF TGTGCCAGCAGCTTAGCGACGACTAGCGGGGCTTCCACAGATACGCAGTATTTT
. TRBJ2-4 . TRBV11-2 CASSLEPNSLQYF TGTGCCAGCAGCTTAGAACCGAACTCCCTTCAGTACTTC
once TRBJ2-1 . TRBV4-3 CASSQVRRASYNEQFF TGCGCCAGCAGCCAAGTAAGGCGGGCGTCCTACAATGAGCAGTTCTTC
. TRBJ2-7 . TRBV27 CASSWDKTYEQYF TGTGCCAGCAGTTGGGACAAAACCTACGAGCAGTACTTC
. TRBJ2-2 . TRBV5-8 CASTPRGVPTGELFF TGTGCCAGCACCCCCAGGGGGGTACCCACCGGGGAGCTGTTTTTT
few TRBJ2-1 TRBD2 TRBV7-2 CAARTSAYNEQFF TGTGCCGCCAGGACTAGCGCTTACAATGAGCAGTTCTTC
few TRBJ2-1 TRBD2 TRBV28 CASSLSLAGGPDEQFF TGTGCCAGCAGTTTATCTCTTGCGGGAGGGCCCGATGAGCAGTTCTTC
few TRBJ2-5 . TRBV20-1 CSARDPPRGTETQYF TGCAGTGCTAGAGATCCCCCCAGGGGGACTGAGACCCAGTACTTC
. TRBJ2-4 . TRBV27 CASSLQGTKNIQYF TGTGCCAGCAGTTTGCAGGGAACCAAAAACATTCAGTACTTC
many TRBJ2-7 TRBD2 TRBV20-1 CSARGTSGSYEQYF TGCAGTGCTAGGGGGACTAGCGGCTCCTACGAGCAGTACTTC
. TRBJ2-3 TRBD2 TRBV15 CATSRTGLAGVTDTQYF TGTGCCACCAGCCGGACGGGACTAGCGGGAGTAACAGATACGCAGTATTTT
. TRBJ2-1 . TRBV12-3/TRBV12-4 CASSLYPYTGLAADNEQFF TGTGCCAGCAGTTTATATCCTTACACCGGGCTAGCAGCAGACAATGAGCAGTTCTTC
. TRBJ1-2 . TRBV20-1 CSALLNYGYTF TGCAGTGCTCTCCTCAACTATGGCTACACCTTC
. TRBJ1-4 TRBD1 TRBV7-9 CASRETGTGLEKLFF TGTGCCAGCAGGGAGACCGGGACAGGTTTAGAAAAACTGTTTTTT
many TRBJ2-2 . TRBV6-1 CASRRGNTGELFF TGTGCCAGCAGGCGGGGGAACACCGGGGAGCTGTTTTTT
. TRBJ1-1 . TRBV5-1 CATRRTQNTEAFF TGCGCCACTAGGAGGACTCAGAACACTGAAGCTTTCTTT
few TRBJ2-1 TRBD1 TRBV7-9 CASSSRTGNEQFF TGTGCCAGCAGCTCCAGGACAGGCAATGAGCAGTTCTTC
. TRBJ2-7 . TRBV11-2 CASSLDSYYEQYF TGTGCCAGCAGCTTAGATAGTTACTACGAGCAGTACTTC
few TRBJ2-1 TRBD1 TRBV4-3 CASSQDIGTGPQDEQFF TGCGCCAGCAGCCAAGATATAGGGACAGGGCCCCAGGATGAGCAGTTCTTC
many TRBJ2-2 . TRBV6-2/TRBV6-3 CASSYGLEPGELFF TGTGCCAGCAGTTATGGACTCGAACCCGGGGAGCTGTTTTTT
. TRBJ1-4 . TRBV12-3/TRBV12-4 CASSWTDEKLFF TGTGCCAGCAGTTGGACAGATGAAAAACTGTTTTTT
. TRBJ1-3 . TRBV12-3/TRBV12-4 CASSTRPTDSGNTIYF TGTGCCAGCAGTACCCGGCCGACAGACTCTGGAAACACCATATATTTT
few TRBJ2-1 . TRBV9 CASSRWRMLDNEQFF TGTGCCAGCAGCCGATGGAGGATGTTGGACAATGAGCAGTTCTTC
. TRBJ2-4 . TRBV29-1 CSVESRGGNIQYF TGCAGCGTTGAGTCCAGGGGAGGGAACATTCAGTACTTC
. TRBJ2-7 . TRBV7-2 CASSLELGIAYEQYF TGTGCCAGCAGCTTAGAGCTGGGGATCGCCTACGAGCAGTACTTC
. TRBJ2-7 . TRBV4-1 CASSQDWTYEQYF TGCGCCAGCAGCCAAGACTGGACTTACGAGCAGTACTTC
few TRBJ2-2 . TRBV4-3 CASSQVPSGISELFF TGCGCCAGCAGCCAAGTCCCCTCAGGGATTTCGGAGCTGTTTTTT
. TRBJ2-3 . TRBV6-5 CASSYYSLSTDTQYF TGTGCCAGCAGTTACTACTCCCTGAGCACAGATACGCAGTATTTT
. TRBJ2-1 . TRBV4-1 CASSQPLGGYNEQFF TGCGCCAGCAGCCAGCCACTAGGCGGATACAATGAGCAGTTCTTC
few TRBJ1-1 TRBD1 TRBV7-2 CASNQIQGAFEAFF TGTGCCAGCAACCAAATCCAGGGGGCTTTTGAAGCTTTCTTT
once TRBJ2-1 . TRBV12-3/TRBV12-4 CASSPPRLEQFF TGTGCCAGCAGCCCCCCCAGATTGGAGCAGTTCTTC
. TRBJ2-1 . TRBV7-9 CASSLGTQNNEQFF TGTGCCAGCAGCCTGGGGACCCAAAACAATGAGCAGTTCTTC
. TRBJ2-5 . TRBV11-2 CASSQDPLQETQYF TGTGCCAGCAGCCAGGATCCCCTCCAAGAGACCCAGTACTTC